Each of the 23 T cell receptor beta chains below was sequenced from the same sample in a study of cytomegalovirus exposure and HLA in healthy donors. Here immunoSEQ multiplex PCR was the method, and the copy in TCRdb shows in-frame clones only, minus some. The sample contains under 300,000 clones, nearly 90% of which appear only once. The source material was PBMCs. These receptors originate from a woman between 18 and 29 years old in good health and CMV-seronegative.

The V call is TRBV13, the J call TRBJ2-1; TRBD2 agrees at 7 bases. CDR1 is PRHDT and CDR2 is FYEKMQ in the germline V gene (reference sequence). The CDR3 has 17 amino acids. J gave up 0 bases and V 5 bases, and 10 bases lay outside the gene matches. The CDR3 region is CASSPRIGTTSYNEQFF. CDR3 DNA: TGTGCCAGCAGCCCTAGGATCGGGACTACCTCCTACAATGAGCAGTTCTTC.

The chain links TRBV6-5 to TRBJ1-1, with TRBD1 identical over 8 bases. V shed 2 bases and J 4 bases; nucleotides not matched to a gene: 6. Germline assignment: CDR1 MNHEY and CDR2 SVGAGI. The CDR3 is 15 residues long. This CDR3 reads CASSYGPGGITEAFF. CDR3 DNA sequence: TGTGCCAGCAGTTACGGTCCAGGGGGCATCACTGAAGCTTTCTTT.

The chain is built from TRBV4-1 and TRBJ2-6, with D perhaps TRBD1 (5 bases). Germline CDR1 is MGHRA and CDR2 is YSYEKL. V was clipped by 5 bases and J by 2 bases, with 10 bases between them. This CDR3 comprises 15 residues. The CDR3 region is CASSERTTGANVLTF. The DNA for the CDR3 is TGCGCCAGCAGCGAACGGACAACTGGGGCCAACGTCCTGACTTTC.

This chain links TRBV27 with TRBJ1-5; a weak D match, TRBD1 (6 bases). V lost 0 bases, J lost 4 bases, and 13 bases lay in between. Germline V gene lookup returns CDR1 MNHEY and CDR2 SMNVEV (reference sequence). The CDR3 loop spans 16 amino acids. The chain's CDR3 is CASSLSAGATNQPQHF. DNA of the CDR3: TGTGCCAGCAGTTTATCCGCAGGGGCCACAAATCAGCCCCAGCATTTT.

This clone appeared once. The gene calls are TRBV4-2 and TRBJ1-5, with D unresolved. V was cut by 0 bases and J by 2 bases, with 11 bases left in between. Germline V gene data show CDR1 as LGHNA and CDR2 as YNFKEQ. CDR3 length: 16 amino acids. The CDR3, as DNA: TGTGCCAGCAGCCAAGAGTCGAGGGTTGGCAATCAGCCCCAGCATTTT. Its translation is CASSQESRVGNQPQHF.

This chain uses TRBV4-1 with TRBJ1-6, with a tentative D call TRBD1 (6 bases). CDR1 is MGHRA and CDR2 is YSYEKL in the germline V gene. The CDR3 sequence is 17 residues long. V lost 6 bases and J lost 8, with 23 bases in between. This CDR3 is CASSLKVNRASDSPLHF. CDR3 coding DNA: TGCGCCAGCAGTCTTAAAGTTAACAGGGCCTCGGATTCACCCCTCCACTTT.

This chain connects TRBV13 to TRBJ1-6, with D uncertain. The V gene's germline CDR1 is PRHDT and CDR2 FYEKMQ (reference sequence). Trimming removed 0 bases from V and 1 base from J, with 10 bases in between. The CDR3 sequence is 17 residues long. The CDR3 protein is CASSLGGGGSYNSPLHF. The CDR3, as DNA: TGTGCCAGCAGCTTAGGGGGAGGAGGTTCCTATAATTCACCCCTCCACTTT.

The chain is built from TRBV9 and TRBJ2-3; tentative D call: TRBD1 (5 bases). V lost 0 bases to trimming and J lost 2 bases, with 10 bases between them. Germline V gene lookup returns CDR1 SGDLS and CDR2 YYNGEE. The CDR3 length is 15 residues. The CDR3 is CASSVEGLPTDTQYF. CDR3 coding DNA: TGTGCCAGCAGCGTAGAGGGGCTACCCACAGATACGCAGTATTTT.

The chain uses TRBV30 and TRBJ2-7, with 8 bases lining up with TRBD1. V lost 3 bases, J lost 4 bases, and 2 bases stayed unmatched. Germline lookup yields CDR1 GTSNPN and CDR2 SVGIG (reference sequence). This CDR3 contains 12 residues. The CDR3: CAWSQGAYEQYF. The CDR3 DNA is TGTGCCTGGAGCCAGGGGGCTTACGAGCAGTACTTC.

The chain combines TRBV7-2 with TRBJ2-1; tentatively, D is TRBD1 (6 bases). V gave up 2 bases and J gave up 10 bases, with 9 bases separating them. CDR1 and CDR2 (germline): SGHTA, FQGNSA. The CDR3 is 12 residues long. CDR3 residues: CASSLFGGEQFF. CDR3 nucleotide sequence: TGTGCCAGCAGCTTATTTGGGGGCGAGCAGTTCTTC.

The chain has TRBV9 and TRBJ2-5; TRBD2 is a possible D gene (6 bases). Germline CDR1 is SGDLS and CDR2 is YYNGEE. The CDR3 covers 15 residues. Between the trimmed V and J ends, which lost 4 bases and 4 bases, there was a span of 17 bases. The CDR3 DNA is TGTGCCAGCAGCTCACCGATGGCGGAGGGAGAGACCCAGTACTTC. It codes for CASSSPMAEGETQYF.

This sequence joins TRBV7-6 and TRBJ2-2; TRBD1 agrees at 7 bases. V dropped 5 bases and J dropped 3; count of bases not matched to a gene: 6. Germline V gene sequence: CDR1 SGHVS, CDR2 FNYEAQ. This CDR3 contains 15 residues. In DNA, the CDR3 is TGTGCCAGCAGCCACCCCGGGACAGACACCGGGGAGCTGTTTTTT. Translating it yields CASSHPGTDTGELFF.

This rearrangement joins TRBV2 to TRBJ2-3; tentative D call: TRBD2 (7 bases). The germline V gene encodes CDR1 SNHLY and CDR2 FYNNEI. CDR3 length: 15 amino acids. V dropped 5 bases and J dropped 2 bases, with 14 bases sitting between them. The CDR3 here is CASSSRGGITDTQYF. As DNA, the CDR3 is TGTGCCAGCAGTTCCAGGGGAGGGATCACAGATACGCAGTATTTT.

This clone was seen a handful of times. The chain couples TRBV7-3 to TRBJ2-7; TRBD2 aligns across 7 bases. Germline CDR1 SGHTA, CDR2 FQGTGA. The CDR3 consists of 15 residues. V lost 1 base and J lost 0; bases outside the gene matches: 3. The CDR3 spells CASSLRGGGSYEQYF. CDR3 nucleotide sequence: TGTGCCAGCAGCTTAAGAGGCGGGGGCTCCTACGAGCAGTACTTC.

This rearrangement joins TRBV18 to TRBJ2-7, with TRBD1 matching 7 bases. V was pared by 3 bases and J by 7 bases, with 6 bases of the junction left unmatched. The CDR3 loop spans 13 amino acids. The V gene's germline CDR1 is KGHSH and CDR2 LQKENI. CDR3 bases: TGTGCCAGCTCACCTGACAGGGCTCGAGAGCAGTACGTC. It translates to CASSPDRAREQYV.

The chain recombines TRBV7-2 with TRBJ1-3; the D gene is possibly TRBD1 (5 bases). The CDR3 runs to 16 residues. Germline V CDR1 and CDR2: SGHTA, FQGNSA. V was pared by 1 base and J by 0 bases, with 10 bases between. The CDR3 loop is CASSLDRSTSGNTIYF. The CDR3 DNA reads as TGTGCCAGCAGCTTAGACAGGTCCACCTCTGGAAACACCATATATTTT.

The genes are TRBV11-2 and TRBJ1-1; D may be TRBD1 (5 bases). The germline V gene encodes CDR1 SGHAT and CDR2 FQNNGV. Trimming removed 5 bases at V and 0 bases at J, with 10 bases between. This CDR3 spans 14 amino acids. This CDR3 is CASSEQVLNTEAFF. DNA of the CDR3: TGTGCCAGCAGCGAACAGGTCCTGAACACTGAAGCTTTCTTT.

CDR3 nucleotide sequence: TGCGCCAGCAGCTTACCGACTAGCCCAGATACGCAGTATTTT. Its translation is CASSLPTSPDTQYF. V gene TRBV5-1 combines with J gene TRBJ2-3, with TRBD2 matching 7 bases. Trimming removed 2 bases from V and 4 bases from J; junction bases left unmatched: 4. Germline CDR1 reads SGHRS; CDR2 reads YFSETQ. CDR3 length equals 14 residues.

This clone was seen once. The V and J genes are TRBV5-1 and TRBJ2-2; 8 bases fit TRBD2. The J segment lost 5 bases and the V segment lost 3 bases, leaving 6 bases of the junction unmatched. CDR3 size: 15 residues. CDR1 is SGHRS and CDR2 is YFSETQ in the germline V gene. The CDR3 DNA follows: TGCGCCAGCAGCTCCGGGGGGGCCGAAACCGGGGAGCTGTTTTTT. Its protein is CASSSGGAETGELFF. Complete variable domain (other parts from reference TRBV5-1 and TRBJ2-2): KAGVTQTPRYLIKTRGQQVTLSCSPISGHRSVSWYQQTPGQGLQFLFEYFSETQRNKGNFPGRFSGRQFSNSRSEMNVSTLELGDSALYLCASSSGGAETGELFFGEGSRLTVL.

V and J are TRBV7-9 and TRBJ1-1; D is uncertain. Trimming pared 4 bases from V and 4 bases from J, leaving 7 bases between. Looked up from germline, CDR1 is SEHNR and CDR2 is FQNEAQ (reference sequence). This CDR3 is built from 12 residues. The CDR3 here is CASSYSGTEAFF. CDR3 sequence (DNA): TGTGCCAGCAGCTACAGCGGCACTGAAGCTTTCTTT.

V usage is TRBV25-1 and J usage is TRBJ1-1; 12 positions match TRBD1. CDR3 length: 17 amino acids. The germline CDR1 and CDR2 sequences are MGHDK and SYGVNS. After removal of 1 base from V and 1 base from J, the junction contained 4 bases not matched to a gene. CDR3 amino acids: CASSESGQGARNTEAFF. As DNA, the CDR3 is TGTGCCAGCAGTGAATCGGGACAGGGGGCGCGGAACACTGAAGCTTTCTTT.

About this clone: An end of the junction does not agree with germline; a read error may underlie this. The chain joins TRBV7-7 to TRBJ1-5; tentatively, D is TRBD1 (5 bases). CDR3 length: 13 residues. The V gene's germline CDR1 is SSHAT and CDR2 FNYEAQ (reference sequence). In nucleotides, the CDR3 is TGTGCTAGCAGCTTAGGAAGGGGACAGCCCCAGCATTTT. The encoded protein is CASSLGRGQPQHF.

The CDR3 bases are TGCGCCAGCAGCTTGGACGGTCGAACCAATTCGGCCCTCCACTTT. The encoded protein is CASSLDGRTNSALHF. The genes are TRBV5-1 and TRBJ1-6; D remains ambiguous. Looked up from germline, CDR1 is SGHRS and CDR2 is YFSETQ. This CDR3 has 15 amino acids. Trimming took 0 bases from V and 14 from J, leaving 18 bases between them.